This T cell receptor (beta chain) comes out of a study of blood T cell repertoires in COVID-19. About the study: The United States, Italy and Spain provided the acute and convalescent COVID-19 samples. PBMCs, B-cell-depleted T cells, or T cells provided the cDNA or gDNA that made up the material.

Authors' analysis steps: Estimation of nucleated cell counts was performed using reference gene primer amplification. The method was immunoSEQ multiplex PCR; TCRdb's version includes in-frame clones alone and lacks a portion of them. The D gene and trimming were derived from the DNA, and the V and J assignments and clone size from that table. Of 90,000 to 130,000 clones in the sample, 75% to 90% were seen once. Sequencing was carried out using peripheral blood. The sequence derives from a man in his 70s with acute or convalescent COVID-19.

CDR3 sequence: CASSPRAGTNTGELFF. CDR3 bases: TGTGCCAGCAGCCCCCGGGCAGGGACGAACACCGGGGAGCTGTTTTTT. J is TRBJ2-2 and V is TRBV5-8, with D possibly matching TRBD1 (5 bases). The CDR3 has 16 residues. V gave up 4 bases and J gave up 0 bases, with 13 bases separating them. Germline CDR1 reads SGHTS; CDR2 reads YDEGEE.